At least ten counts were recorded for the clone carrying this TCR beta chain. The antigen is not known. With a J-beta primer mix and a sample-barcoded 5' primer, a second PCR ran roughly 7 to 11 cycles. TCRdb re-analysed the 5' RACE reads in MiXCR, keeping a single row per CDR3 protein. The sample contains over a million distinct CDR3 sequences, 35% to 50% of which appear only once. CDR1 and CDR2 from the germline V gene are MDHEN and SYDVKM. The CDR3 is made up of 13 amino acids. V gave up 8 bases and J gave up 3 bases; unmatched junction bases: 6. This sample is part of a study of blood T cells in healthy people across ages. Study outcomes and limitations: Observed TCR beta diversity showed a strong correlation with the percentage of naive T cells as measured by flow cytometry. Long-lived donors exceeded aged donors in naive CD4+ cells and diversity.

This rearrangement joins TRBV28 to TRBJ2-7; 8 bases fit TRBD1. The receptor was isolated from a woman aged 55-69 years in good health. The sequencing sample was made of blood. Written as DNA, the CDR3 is TGTGCCAGCCGCAGGGGGCTGTTCTACGAGCAGTACTTC. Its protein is CASRRGLFYEQYF.